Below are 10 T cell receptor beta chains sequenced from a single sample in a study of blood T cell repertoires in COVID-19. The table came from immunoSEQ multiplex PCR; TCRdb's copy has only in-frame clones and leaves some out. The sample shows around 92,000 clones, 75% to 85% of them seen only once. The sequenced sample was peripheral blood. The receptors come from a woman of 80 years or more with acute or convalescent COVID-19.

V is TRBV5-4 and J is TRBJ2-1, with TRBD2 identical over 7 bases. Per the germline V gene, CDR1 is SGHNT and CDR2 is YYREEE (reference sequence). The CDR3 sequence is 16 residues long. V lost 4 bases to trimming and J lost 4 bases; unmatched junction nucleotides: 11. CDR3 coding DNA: TGTGCCAGCAGCCCCGGGGGGATCGGAGGATACAATGAGCAGTTCTTC. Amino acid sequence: CASSPGGIGGYNEQFF.

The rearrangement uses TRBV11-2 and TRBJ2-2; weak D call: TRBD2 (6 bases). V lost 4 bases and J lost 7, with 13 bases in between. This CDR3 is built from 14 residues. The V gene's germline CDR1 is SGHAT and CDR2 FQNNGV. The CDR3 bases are TGTGCCAGCAGCTCGCAAGCGGGCTTCGGGGAGCTGTTTTTT. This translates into CASSSQAGFGELFF.

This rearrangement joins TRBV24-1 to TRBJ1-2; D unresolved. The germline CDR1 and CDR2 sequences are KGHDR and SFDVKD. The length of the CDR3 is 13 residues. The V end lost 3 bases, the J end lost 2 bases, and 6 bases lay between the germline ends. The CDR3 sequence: CATSDAGNYGYTF. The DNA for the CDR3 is TGTGCCACCAGTGATGCCGGGAACTATGGCTACACCTTC.

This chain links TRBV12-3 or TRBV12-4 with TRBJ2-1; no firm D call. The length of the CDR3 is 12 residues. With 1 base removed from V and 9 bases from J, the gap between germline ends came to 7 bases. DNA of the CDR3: TGTGCCAGCAGTTTAGAAGAGCTTGAGCAGTTCTTC. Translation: CASSLEELEQFF.

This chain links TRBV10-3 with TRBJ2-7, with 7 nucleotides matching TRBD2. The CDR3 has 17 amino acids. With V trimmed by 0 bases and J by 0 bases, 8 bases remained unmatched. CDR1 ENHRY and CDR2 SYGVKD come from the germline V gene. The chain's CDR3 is CAISESLAGKNSYEQYF. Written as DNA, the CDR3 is TGTGCCATCAGTGAGTCCTTAGCGGGCAAGAACTCCTACGAGCAGTACTTC.

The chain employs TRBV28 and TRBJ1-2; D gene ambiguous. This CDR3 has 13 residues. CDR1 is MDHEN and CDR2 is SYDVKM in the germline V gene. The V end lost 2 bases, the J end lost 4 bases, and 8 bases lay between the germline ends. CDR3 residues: CASSLVQSYGYTF. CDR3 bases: TGTGCCAGCAGTTTAGTACAGAGCTATGGCTACACCTTC.

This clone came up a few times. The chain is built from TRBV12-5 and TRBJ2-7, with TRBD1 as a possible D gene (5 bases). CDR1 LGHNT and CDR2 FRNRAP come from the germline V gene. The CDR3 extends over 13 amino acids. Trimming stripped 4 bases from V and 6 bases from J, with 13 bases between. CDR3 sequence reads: CASGSAGFREQYF. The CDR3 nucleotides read TGTGCTAGTGGTTCGGCAGGGTTTCGCGAGCAGTACTTC.

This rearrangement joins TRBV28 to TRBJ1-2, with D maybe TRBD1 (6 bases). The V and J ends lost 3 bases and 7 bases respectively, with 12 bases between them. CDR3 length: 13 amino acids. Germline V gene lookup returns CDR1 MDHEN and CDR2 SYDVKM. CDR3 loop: CASSLAGVGGYTF. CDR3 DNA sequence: TGTGCCAGCAGTTTGGCAGGGGTAGGTGGCTACACCTTC.

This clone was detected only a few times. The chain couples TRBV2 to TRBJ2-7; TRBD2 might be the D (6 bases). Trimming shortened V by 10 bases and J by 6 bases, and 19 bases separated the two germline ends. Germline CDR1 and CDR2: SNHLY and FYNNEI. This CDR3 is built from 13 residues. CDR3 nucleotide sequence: TGTGCCACAAACCGGGACTCCCGCCGCGAGCAGTACTTC. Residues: CATNRDSRREQYF.

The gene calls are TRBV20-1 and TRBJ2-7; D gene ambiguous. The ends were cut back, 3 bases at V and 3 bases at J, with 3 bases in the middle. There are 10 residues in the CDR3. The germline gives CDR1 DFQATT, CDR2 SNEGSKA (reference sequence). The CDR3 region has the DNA TGCAGTGCTAGCCACTACGAGCAGTACTTC. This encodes CSASHYEQYF.